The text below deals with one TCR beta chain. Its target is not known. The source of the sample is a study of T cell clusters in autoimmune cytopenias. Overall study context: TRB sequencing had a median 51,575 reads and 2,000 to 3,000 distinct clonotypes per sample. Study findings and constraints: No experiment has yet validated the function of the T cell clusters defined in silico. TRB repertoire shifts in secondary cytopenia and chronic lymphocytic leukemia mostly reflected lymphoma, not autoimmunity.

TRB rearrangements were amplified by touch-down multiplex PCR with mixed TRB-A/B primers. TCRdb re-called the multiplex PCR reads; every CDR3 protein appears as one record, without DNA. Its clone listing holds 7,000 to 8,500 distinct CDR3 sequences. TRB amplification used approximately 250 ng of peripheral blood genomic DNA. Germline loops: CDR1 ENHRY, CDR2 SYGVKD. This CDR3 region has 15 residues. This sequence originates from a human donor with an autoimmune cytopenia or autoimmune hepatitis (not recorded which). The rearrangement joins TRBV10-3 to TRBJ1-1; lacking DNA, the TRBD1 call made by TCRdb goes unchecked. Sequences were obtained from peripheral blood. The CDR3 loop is CAISETGARGTEAFF.